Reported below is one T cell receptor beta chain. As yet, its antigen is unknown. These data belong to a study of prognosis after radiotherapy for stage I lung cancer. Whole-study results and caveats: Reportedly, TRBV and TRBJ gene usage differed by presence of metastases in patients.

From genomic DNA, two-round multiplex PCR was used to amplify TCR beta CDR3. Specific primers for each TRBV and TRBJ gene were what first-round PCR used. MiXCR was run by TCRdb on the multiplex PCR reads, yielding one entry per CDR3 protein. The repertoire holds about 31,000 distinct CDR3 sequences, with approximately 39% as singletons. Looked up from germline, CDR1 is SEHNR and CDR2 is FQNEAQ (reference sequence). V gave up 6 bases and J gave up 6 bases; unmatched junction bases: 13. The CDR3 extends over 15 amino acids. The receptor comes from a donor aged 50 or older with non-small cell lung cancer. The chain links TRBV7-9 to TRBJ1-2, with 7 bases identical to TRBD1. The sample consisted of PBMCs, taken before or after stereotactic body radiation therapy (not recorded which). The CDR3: CASRIPRGGWDGYTF. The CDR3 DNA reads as TGTGCCAGCAGAATCCCGAGAGGGGGCTGGGATGGCTACACCTTC.